Below, one T cell receptor (beta chain) is given with its context. The sample comes from a study of CD8 T cells in Susac syndrome. Study-level background: The sequenced Susac syndrome patients comprised 5 or 6 with active disease and roughly 8 in remission. Blood was drawn from patients with Susac syndrome. At that point, they were therapy-naive, on corticosteroids, or on intravenous immunoglobulin alone.

Negative isolation yielded the CD8+ and CD4+ T cells, while FACS enriched the TEMRA cells. The V segment lost 5 bases and the J segment 2 bases; nucleotides outside the gene matches: 6. Germline CDR1 MNHEY, CDR2 SMNVEV (reference sequence). The CDR3 sequence is 17 residues long. Reverse transcription used roughly 0.45 to 1 ug RNA and random hexamers. The CDR3 of TCR beta was amplified by immunoSEQ multiplex PCR across 54 Vbeta and 13 Jbeta. Using its own MiXCR run on the immunoSEQ multiplex PCR reads, TCRdb lists one record per CDR3 protein. This table has 74,000 or so distinct CDR3 sequences, roughly 91% appearing once.

The sequenced material came from CD4+ T cells from PBMCs. The J gene is TRBJ2-5, the V gene TRBV27; 15 bases align to TRBD2. The clonotype comes from a human donor with Susac syndrome. The CDR3 sequence: CASSLTGTSGGQETQYF. The CDR3 DNA is TGTGCCAGCAGTCTCACCGGGACTAGCGGGGGGCAAGAGACCCAGTACTTC.